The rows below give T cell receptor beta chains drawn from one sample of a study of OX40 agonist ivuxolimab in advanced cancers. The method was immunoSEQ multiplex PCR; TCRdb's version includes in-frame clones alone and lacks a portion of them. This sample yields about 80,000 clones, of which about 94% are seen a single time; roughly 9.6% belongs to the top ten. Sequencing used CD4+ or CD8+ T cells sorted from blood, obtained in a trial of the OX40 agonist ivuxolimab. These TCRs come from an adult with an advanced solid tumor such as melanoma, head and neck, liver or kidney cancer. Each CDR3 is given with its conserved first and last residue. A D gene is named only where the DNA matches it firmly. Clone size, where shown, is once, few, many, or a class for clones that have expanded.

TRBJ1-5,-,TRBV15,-,TGTGCCACCAGGCACAGGGATCTAAGCCAGCCCCAGCATTTT,CATRHRDLSQPQHF
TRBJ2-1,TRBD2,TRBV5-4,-,TGTGCCAGCAGCCATCGTAGGGGGGCGGGAGGCCCTAGGGATGAGCAGTTCTTC,CASSHRRGAGGPRDEQFF
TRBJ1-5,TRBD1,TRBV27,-,TGTGCCACCCTTAGGACAGGATATAGCAATCAGCCCCAGCATTTT,CATLRTGYSNQPQHF
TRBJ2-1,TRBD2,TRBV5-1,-,TGCGCCAGCAGCTTACTCCAGGCGGGAGGACTCTTTGAGCAGTTCTTC,CASSLLQAGGLFEQFF
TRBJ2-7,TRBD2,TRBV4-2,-,TGTGCCAGCAGCCAAGGACTAGCGCTTACTACCTACGAGCAGTACTTC,CASSQGLALTTYEQYF
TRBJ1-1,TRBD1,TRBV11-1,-,TGTGCCAGCAGCTTATCCCGGACAGGGGGGAGAGAAGCTTTCTTT,CASSLSRTGGREAFF
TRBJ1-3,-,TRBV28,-,TGTGCCAGCACCCTAATGGGGTTGGGAAACACCATATATTTT,CASTLMGLGNTIYF
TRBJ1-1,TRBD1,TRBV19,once,TGTGCCAGTAGTTACCGGGACAGGGGACTTTCCACTGAAGCTTTCTTT,CASSYRDRGLSTEAFF
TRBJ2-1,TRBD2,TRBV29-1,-,TGCAGCGTTGAAACGTGGACTAGCGGAAAACTCAATGAGCAGTTCTTC,CSVETWTSGKLNEQFF
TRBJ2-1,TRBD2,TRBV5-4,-,TGTGCCAGCAGCACCCCCACGGGCGGGAGTTCCTACAATGAGCAGTTCTTC,CASSTPTGGSSYNEQFF
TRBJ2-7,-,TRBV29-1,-,TGCAGCGTTGAAGAGGGGACAAATGTCGAGCAGTACTTC,CSVEEGTNVEQYF
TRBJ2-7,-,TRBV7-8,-,TGTGCCAGCAGCTTTGGCAGCTCCTACGAGCAGTACTTC,CASSFGSSYEQYF
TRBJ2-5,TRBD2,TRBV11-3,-,TGTGCCAGCAGCCGGGGGGAACTAGCGGAGACCCAGTACTTC,CASSRGELAETQYF
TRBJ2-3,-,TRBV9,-,TGTGCCAGCAGCCTCCGGGCCGGCGATACGCAGTATTTT,CASSLRAGDTQYF
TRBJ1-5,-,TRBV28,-,TGTGCCAGCAGTTTATTTTCCGGGGGATATCAGCCCCAGCATTTT,CASSLFSGGYQPQHF
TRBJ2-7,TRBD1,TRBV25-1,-,TGTGCCAGCAGTGAATACAGGGGGACAGATGTACTGGAGTACTTC,CASSEYRGTDVLEYF
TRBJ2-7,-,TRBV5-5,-,TGTGCCAGCAGCTTGGAAGGGGGGTATGGGTCCTACGAGCAGTACTTC,CASSLEGGYGSYEQYF
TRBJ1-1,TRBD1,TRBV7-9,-,TGCGCCAGCAGCCAAGATTTAGGGACAGGGGAGAACACTGAAGCTTTCTTT,CASSQDLGTGENTEAFF
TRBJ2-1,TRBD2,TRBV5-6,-,TGTGCCAGCAGCTTTGGGCTAGCGGGAGGGATCAGCTCCTACAATGAGCAGTTCTTC,CASSFGLAGGISSYNEQFF
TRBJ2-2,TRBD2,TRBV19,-,TGTGCCACTTTAATACCATTAGCGGGAGGGCACACCGGGGAGCTGTTTTTT,CATLIPLAGGHTGELFF
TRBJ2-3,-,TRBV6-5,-,TGTGCCAGCAGTACCGGACTGCACACAGATACGCAGTATTTT,CASSTGLHTDTQYF
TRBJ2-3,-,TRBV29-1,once,TGCAGCGGCTGGGGACTTGGGGCAGATACGCAGTATTTT,CSGWGLGADTQYF
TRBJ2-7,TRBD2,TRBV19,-,TGTGCCAGTAGTGTCGCTAGCGGCCGACCCTACGAGCAGTACTTC,CASSVASGRPYEQYF
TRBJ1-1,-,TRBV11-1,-,TGTGCCAGCAGCTTCGGTAACACTGAAGCTTTCTTT,CASSFGNTEAFF
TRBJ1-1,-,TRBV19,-,TGTGCCAGTAGGGGGACGGGCGAAGCTTTCTTT,CASRGTGEAFF